This T cell receptor beta chain was captured by sequencing in a study of OX40 agonist ivuxolimab in advanced cancers. Background for the entire study: Ivuxolimab was an agonistic, fully human IgG2 monoclonal antibody directed against OX40 (CD134), a costimulatory receptor. Among the 50 to 55 dose-escalation patients, about 20 had hepatocellular carcinoma, roughly 15 melanoma, 9 renal cell carcinoma and 9 head and neck cancer. Partial responses occurred in three dose-escalation patients, of whom one had hepatocellular carcinoma and two had cutaneous melanoma. Prior anti-PD-1, anti-PD-L1 or anti-CTLA-4 therapy was permitted, and about two fifths of dose-escalation patients had received checkpoint inhibitors. In the dose-escalation cohort, approximately 80% of patients were male, and the mean age was roughly 60 years with a range of roughly 20 to 79. The paper describes the monotherapy dose-escalation part (N = 52 patients) of the phase I trial of ivuxolimab. Peripheral TCRbeta sequencing aimed to test whether ivuxolimab altered TCR sequence diversity and caused clonal T-cell expansion. Intravenous ivuxolimab was administered to patients every 2 weeks at six dose levels: 0.01, 0.1, 0.3, 1.5, 3 and 10 mg/kg. Broad study findings and their caveats: Antigen specificity was not determined for the clonally expanded peripheral T cells. In the 0.1-3.0 mg/kg groups, partial responders had among the lowest normalized peripheral clonal expansion, particularly in CD8+ T cells. After ivuxolimab, expanded clones were on average more numerous among CD8+ T cells than among CD4+ T cells. Low levels of normalized T-cell clonal expansion were also shown by some nonresponding patients. Clonal expansion of both CD4+ and CD8+ blood T cells was observed from baseline to week 6 at doses 0.1 to 3.0 mg/kg.

The trial excluded patients who had a history of autoimmune disease or who were on systemic immunosuppression. Peripheral blood for TCR sequencing was collected from all dose cohorts at baseline, on cycle 4 day 1, and on cycle 7 day 1. The samples were taken from a phase I, first-in-human, multicenter, open-label dose-escalation trial of ivuxolimab. Adults with locally advanced or metastatic melanoma, renal cell carcinoma, hepatocellular carcinoma or head and neck squamous cell carcinoma were enrolled in the trial. Before TCR sequencing, CD4+ T cells and CD8+ T cells from peripheral blood were sorted into separate populations. A remark on this clone: The antigen it recognizes is unknown. No base quality information exists; no much larger clone differs at one position.

To sequence the TCRbeta CDR3 region, genomic DNA was isolated from the sorted cells. TCRbeta CDR3 regions were sequenced using the immunoSEQ Assay. Imported from immuneACCESS, the table was reduced by TCRdb to in-frame sequences with V and J called. These copies leave out some clones; in studies compared against another copy, an unresolved V gene accounts for under half, and the cause of the remainder is not known. For this sample the table gives 80,000 to 100,000 clones, of which approximately 91% were detected only once. The top ten hold 0.8% to 1% of the sample. Between the V and J ends, shortened by 3 bases and 5 bases respectively, the junction contains 11 bases. The CDR3 numbers 13 residues from cysteine through phenylalanine. Just CDR3 DNA is preserved here, 39 bases in frame from base 1. CDR1 KGHSH and CDR2 LQKENI are derived from the germline V gene.

The TCR sequence derives from an adult with an advanced solid tumor such as melanoma, head and neck, liver or kidney cancer. Sequencing used CD4+ or CD8+ T cells sorted from blood, obtained in a trial of the OX40 agonist ivuxolimab. The chain links TRBV18 with TRBJ2-7; the D call is tentative, TRBD1 or TRBD2, as each matches 5 bases. The base sequence is TGTGCCAGCTCACCCGGGGCAGCGAACGAGCAGTACTTC. Protein translation: CASSPGAANEQYF.